One and the same sample provided the 8 T cell receptor beta chains below, sequenced in a study of technical replicates of blood from a few donors (TCRdb year 2017). Libraries were constructed by the immunoSEQ multiplex PCR assay. This immuneACCESS table, as held by TCRdb, lists in-frame sequences with V and J called but not all clones. Of the missing ones, under half trace to an unresolved V gene in checked studies; the others have no known cause. Within this sample are about 68,000 clones, with under 98% of them counted one time only. The ten largest clones take up roughly 0.25% of the sample. Material: T cells isolated from PBMCs. The receptors derive from a human donor in good health.

This chain links TRBV5-8 with TRBJ2-1; D is unclear. Per germline, CDR1 SGHTS and CDR2 YDEGEE. This CDR3 comprises 12 residues. With 1 base removed from V and 8 bases from J, the gap between germline ends came to 7 bases. CDR3 coding DNA: TGTGCCAGCAGCTTGACTACGGATGAGCAGTTCTTC. Its translation is CASSLTTDEQFF. Full variable domain (missing parts from reference TRBV5-8 and TRBJ2-1): EAGVTQSPTHLIKTRGQQATLRCSPISGHTSVYWYQQALGLGLQFLLWYDEGEERNRGNFPPRFSGRQFPNYSSELNVNALELEDSALYLCASSLTTDEQFFGPGTRLTVL.

This clone was counted once. The rearrangement joins TRBV2 to TRBJ2-7; no definite D call. Germline-derived CDR1 and CDR2 are SNHLY and FYNNEI. The CDR3 sequence is 14 residues long. Trimming removed 4 bases at V and 2 bases at J, with 12 bases between. CDR3 DNA: TGTGCCAGCAGTGCCCAGGTCATCCCCTACGAGCAGTACTTC. It translates to CASSAQVIPYEQYF.

The J gene is TRBJ2-7, the V gene TRBV19; 7 bases line up with TRBD1. The V gene's germline CDR1 is LNHDA and CDR2 SQIVND (reference sequence). This CDR3 has 13 residues. With V trimmed by 4 bases and J by 3 bases, 3 bases remained unmatched. Here the CDR3 DNA reads TGTGCCAGTAGTACCGGGACAGACTACGAGCAGTACTTC. This encodes CASSTGTDYEQYF. The full variable domain, rest sourced from reference TRBV19 and TRBJ2-7, is DGGITQSPKYLFRKEGQNVTLSCEQNLNHDAMYWYRQDPGQGLRLIYYSQIVNDFQKGDIAEGYSVSREKKESFPLTVTSAQKNPTAFYLCASSTGTDYEQYFGPGTRLTVT.

The gene calls are TRBV5-4 and TRBJ2-5; D not certain. The germline CDR1 and CDR2 sequences are SGHNT and YYREEE (reference sequence). The V end lost 0 bases, the J end lost 5 bases, and 11 bases lay between the germline ends. The CDR3 sequence is 14 residues long. Written as DNA, the CDR3 is TGTGCCAGCAGCTTGGCGGTAGCACCGGAGACCCAGTACTTC. It translates to CASSLAVAPETQYF.

In nucleotides, the CDR3 is TGCGCCAGCAGCCTCCGGGACACTAACTATGGCTACACCTTC. Protein product: CASSLRDTNYGYTF. The chain combines TRBV4-3 with TRBJ1-2; possible D gene TRBD1, 6 bases. The V and J ends lost 4 bases and 0 bases respectively, with 9 bases between them. CDR1 is LGHNA and CDR2 is YSLEER in the germline V gene. The CDR3 is made up of 14 amino acids.

V and J are TRBV7-8 and TRBJ1-3, with D perhaps TRBD1 (5 bases). V shed 1 base and J shed 2 bases, with 15 bases lying between them. The germline V gene encodes CDR1 SGHVS and CDR2 FQNEAQ. The CDR3 covers 17 residues. The CDR3 DNA is TGTGCCAGCAGCTTAGTTATTGGGGACTTGGCTGGAAACACCATATATTTT. Its protein is CASSLVIGDLAGNTIYF.

The rearrangement joins TRBV6-6 to TRBJ2-5, with D perhaps TRBD1 (6 bases). V was cut by 2 bases and J by 5 bases, with 12 bases left in between. Germline V gene sequence: CDR1 MNHNY, CDR2 SVGAGI (reference sequence). The CDR3 covers 14 residues. CDR3 DNA sequence: TGTGCCAGCAGTTACAATGACAGGAGGGAGACCCAGTACTTC. Translating it yields CASSYNDRRETQYF.

The genes are TRBV29-1 and TRBJ2-1; 10 bases agree with TRBD1. This CDR3 has 13 residues. Germline loops: CDR1 SQVTM, CDR2 ANQGSEA. The CDR3 here is CTGGTGVWDEQFF. CDR3 DNA sequence: TGCACCGGGGGGACAGGGGTCTGGGATGAGCAGTTCTTC.